Below, one TCR beta chain is given with its context. Its antigen specificity is not known. Per-nucleotide qualities are absent, and no much larger clonotype sits a single base away. Spanning cysteine to phenylalanine, the CDR3 consists of 16 amino acids. Only CDR3 DNA remains: 48 bases, in frame from the first base. Trimming takes 6 bases off V and 1 base off J; junction bases not matched to a gene: 4. From the germline V gene, CDR1 is MNHNS and CDR2 is SASEGT. The data are from a study of T cell repertoires in cytomegalovirus infection (dated by TCRdb to between 2018 and 2021). Looking at the study overall: Recently identified HLA-C-restricted CMV epitopes, whose presentation resists viral immunomodulation, were targeted by peptide stimulations together with well-studied HLA-B-restricted epitopes. The HLA type of each donor mattered for the analysis, because public TCR beta signatures pointed to carriage of CMV infection along with the matching HLA type.

The intended sense of this specimen's treatment or condition label: in vitro stimulation with specific CMV peptide epitopes to enrich CMV-specific T cells. The paper as a whole reports these results and caveats: Cumulative frequency of public TCR beta family members discriminated carriers of CMV infection plus the relevant HLA type in this cohort and an independent roughly 340-donor cohort. The ex vivo response was dominated by HLA-C-restricted CMV-specific TCR beta clonotypes, which also provided the single most frequent clonotype in two of eight donors.

The sequencer listed for this sample is Illumina HiSeq 1500. TCRdb's own reprocessing of the public reads used fastp at Q25 and MiXCR and kept productive beta chains. Every entry covers one CDR3 protein and lists the most common genes and DNA from its rows. The sample contains roughly 120,000 distinct CDR3 sequences, roughly a third of them found a single time. The biggest ten clones account for approximately 59% of the sample. Sequencing used CD8+ T cells from cultured PBMCs, obtained from culture after CMV antigen stimulation. The chain links TRBV6-1 with TRBJ2-2; 11 bases in the junction line up with TRBD2. This TCR was recovered from a human donor in good health (CMV status not recorded). Some clones in this sample may be carry-over from other donors' samples. The nucleotide sequence is given as TGTGCCAGCAGCCGGGGACTAGCGGTGAACACCGGGGAGCTGTTTTTT. This gives the protein CASSRGLAVNTGELFF.